This paragraph reports one T cell receptor (beta chain). Other DNA sequences in the sample encode the same CDR3. Data came from immunoSEQ multiplex PCR; TCRdb stores just in-frame clones and leaves some out. The sample yields about 400,000 clones, roughly 90% seen once. V lost 0 bases to trimming and J lost 4 bases, with 6 bases between them. The CDR3 runs to 13 residues. The data were taken from a study of blood T cell repertoires in COVID-19. Study overall: Donors in the United States, Italy and Spain gave samples during acute or convalescent COVID-19. Sources were T cells, B-cell-depleted T cells, or PBMCs; the material itself was cDNA or gDNA.

Participants came from about two dozen US areas, aged about 18 to 89 years. J is TRBJ1-1 and V is TRBV12-3 or TRBV12-4; unclear D gene. Sequenced: PBMCs or T cells enriched from blood (not recorded which). The clonotype originates from a woman in her twenties or thirties who had recovered from COVID-19. CDR3 nucleotides: TGTGCCAGCAGTTTAGCAGCGGGCACTGAAGCTTTCTTT. Its translation is CASSLAAGTEAFF.